The 26 T cell receptor beta chains below all came from one sample that was sequenced in a study of T cell changes during pregnancy in multiple sclerosis. Clones were read by immunoSEQ multiplex PCR, and TCRdb kept only the in-frame ones, dropping some. The table has around 57,000 clones, about nine tenths seen once. This material consisted of peripheral blood, taken in the first trimester of pregnancy. The source is a female donor in good health, enrolled as a control in a pregnancy study.

The gene calls are TRBV11-3 and TRBJ2-5; TRBD2 aligns across 7 bases. From germline, CDR1 is SGHNT and CDR2 YENEEA. The junction had 3 bases not matched to a gene; V was cut back by 3 bases and J by 2 bases. This CDR3 contains 14 residues. CDR3 protein: CASSLGGVQETQYF. CDR3 in DNA: TGTGCCAGCAGCTTGGGGGGGGTACAAGAGACCCAGTACTTC.

V is TRBV19 and J is TRBJ1-2, with D perhaps matching TRBD1 (5 bases). The CDR3 length is 16 residues. V dropped 2 bases and J dropped 1 base, with 14 bases sitting between them. Germline-derived CDR1 and CDR2 are LNHDA and SQIVND (reference sequence). The CDR3 protein is CASSIQAGRLNYGYTF. CDR3 DNA: TGTGCCAGTAGTATACAGGCAGGGCGCCTTAACTATGGCTACACCTTC.

This chain uses TRBV5-4 with TRBJ2-7; tentative D call: TRBD2 (6 bases). In germline, CDR1 is SGHNT, CDR2 YYREEE (reference sequence). The CDR3 contains 15 residues. Trimming removed 4 bases from V and 6 bases from J, with 20 bases in between. CDR3 DNA sequence: TGTGCCAGCAGCCATCGTAGCGGCGGGTCTATCGAGCAGTACTTC. Protein sequence: CASSHRSGGSIEQYF.

The V call is TRBV6-5, the J call TRBJ1-5; TRBD1 is a possible D gene (5 bases). The CDR3 consists of 16 residues. The V end lost 0 bases, the J end lost 0 bases, and 9 bases lay between the germline ends. CDR1 and CDR2 (germline): MNHEY, SVGAGI. The CDR3 DNA is TGTGCCAGCAGTTACTCGAGTAGGGGTAGCAATCAGCCCCAGCATTTT. Its translation is CASSYSSRGSNQPQHF.

V usage is TRBV23-1 and J usage is TRBJ2-1; tentative D call: TRBD2 (5 bases). TRBV23-1 is labeled an ORF, and its function is uncertain. Deletions cut 4 bases from V and 2 bases from J, with 9 bases between. CDR3 length equals 14 residues. This chain's CDR3 is CASSRAGTYNEQFF. In DNA form, the CDR3 reads TGCGCCAGCAGTCGAGCCGGGACCTACAATGAGCAGTTCTTC.

V gene TRBV5-1 combines with J gene TRBJ1-2; D gene ambiguous. Germline CDR1 is SGHRS and CDR2 is YFSETQ. Trimming removed 2 bases at V and 0 bases at J, with 11 bases between. The CDR3 is made up of 15 amino acids. The DNA for the CDR3 is TGCGCCAGCAGCTTAGGCGACTCAGCTAACTATGGCTACACCTTC. Encoded protein: CASSLGDSANYGYTF. Based on the CDR3 plus reference TRBV5-1 and TRBJ1-2, the full variable domain is KAGVTQTPRYLIKTRGQQVTLSCSPISGHRSVSWYQQTPGQGLQFLFEYFSETQRNKGNFPGRFSGRQFSNSRSEMNVSTLELGDSALYLCASSLGDSANYGYTFGSGTRLTVV.

This chain uses TRBV9 with TRBJ2-5, with TRBD2 matching over 13 bases. CDR3 length: 17 residues. The J segment lost 5 bases and the V segment lost 3 bases, leaving 10 bases of the junction unmatched. The germline gives CDR1 SGDLS, CDR2 YYNGEE. This CDR3 is CASSATPLAGGTETQYF. The CDR3 DNA follows: TGTGCCAGCAGCGCAACCCCACTAGCGGGGGGGACGGAGACCCAGTACTTC.

This clone was picked up a small number of times. The genes are TRBV2 and TRBJ1-1, with a weak D call TRBD1 (6 bases). CDR1 is SNHLY, CDR2 FYNNEI, per germline. V dropped 8 bases and J dropped 0 bases, with 13 bases sitting between them. The CDR3 loop spans 14 amino acids. The DNA for the CDR3 is TGTGCCAGCGGCCGTCAGGGGTTGAACACTGAAGCTTTCTTT. It yields the protein CASGRQGLNTEAFF.

The chain combines TRBV11-3 with TRBJ1-1; possible D gene TRBD1, 6 bases. V was clipped by 0 bases and J by 6 bases, with 11 bases between them. Germline CDR1 and CDR2: SGHNT and YENEEA. This CDR3 spans 14 amino acids. The CDR3 region has the DNA TGTGCCAGCAGCTTAGAGGTCCCAGGGGCTGAAGCTTTCTTT. This gives the protein CASSLEVPGAEAFF.

The chain couples TRBV9 to TRBJ2-7; D remains unclear. The CDR3 runs 15 residues. Germline V gives CDR1 SGDLS, CDR2 YYNGEE. V lost 1 base to trimming and J lost 0 bases, with 11 bases between them. Here the CDR3 reads CASSVNTLPSYEQYF. The CDR3 DNA is TGTGCCAGCAGCGTAAACACGCTTCCCTCCTACGAGCAGTACTTC.

The V and J genes are TRBV25-1 and TRBJ1-2, with TRBD1 identical over 7 bases. CDR3 length equals 14 residues. The germline V gene encodes CDR1 MGHDK and CDR2 SYGVNS. The ends lost 6 bases at V and 8 bases at J; junction bases unmatched: 12. CDR3 in DNA: TGTGCCAGCAGGGACCCGGGACAGTATCGAGGCTACACCTTC. It translates to CASRDPGQYRGYTF.

The J gene is TRBJ2-7, the V gene TRBV27; a possible D gene is TRBD2 (7 bases). CDR1 is MNHEY and CDR2 is SMNVEV in the germline V gene (reference sequence). CDR3 length equals 20 residues. The V end lost 4 bases, the J end lost 1 base, and 29 bases lay between the germline ends. The CDR3 DNA follows: TGTGCCAGCAGTTACTCGTGGCGCTCGGGGGGCCCCACGTCGTCCTACGAGCAGTACTTC. As protein: CASSYSWRSGGPTSSYEQYF.

The rearrangement joins TRBV30 to TRBJ1-5; D is unclear. V lost 0 bases, J lost 6 bases, and 9 bases lay in between. This CDR3 is 13 amino acids long. Germline assignment: CDR1 GTSNPN and CDR2 SVGIG (reference sequence). CDR3: CAWSVAGGQPQHF. CDR3 bases: TGTGCCTGGAGTGTAGCGGGTGGTCAGCCCCAGCATTTT.

The rearrangement joins TRBV7-3 to TRBJ1-1; D is perhaps TRBD1 (5 bases). Between the trimmed V and J ends, which lost 5 bases and 4 bases, there was a span of 14 bases. The germline gives CDR1 SGHTA, CDR2 FQGTGA. The CDR3 has 14 amino acids. This CDR3 reads CASSLGLVSTEAFF. CDR3 nucleotide sequence: TGTGCCAGCAGCCTGGGACTCGTCAGCACTGAAGCTTTCTTT.

The rearrangement links TRBV4-1 to TRBJ2-1; D is perhaps TRBD1 (5 bases). This CDR3 is 16 amino acids long. V gave up 0 bases and J gave up 1 base, with 10 bases separating them. From germline, CDR1 is MGHRA and CDR2 YSYEKL. The CDR3 reads CASSQDPRTSYNEQFF. CDR3 in DNA: TGCGCCAGCAGCCAAGATCCGCGGACATCCTACAATGAGCAGTTCTTC.

CDR3 amino acids: CASSESGVQETQYF. In DNA form, the CDR3 reads TGTGCCAGCAGCGAGAGCGGGGTACAAGAGACCCAGTACTTC. The chain joins TRBV7-9 to TRBJ2-5; 7 nucleotides match TRBD2. Germline CDR1 is SEHNR and CDR2 is FQNEAQ (reference sequence). With 5 bases clipped from V and 2 bases from J, the junction kept 5 bases outside the gene matches. There are 14 residues in the CDR3.

V usage is TRBV27 and J usage is TRBJ2-1; TRBD2 aligns across 7 bases. V shed 5 bases, J shed 0 bases, and the junction held 7 bases outside the gene matches. This CDR3 region has 16 residues. CDR1 is MNHEY, CDR2 SMNVEV, per germline (reference sequence). CDR3 sequence: CASSRLAPSSYNEQFF. The CDR3 region has the DNA TGTGCCAGCAGTAGACTAGCCCCGAGCTCCTACAATGAGCAGTTCTTC.

The V and J genes are TRBV18 and TRBJ1-4; 10 nucleotides match TRBD1. The CDR3 consists of 15 residues. The germline CDR1 and CDR2 sequences are KGHSH and LQKENI. Germline trimming cut 0 bases from V and 7 bases from J; bases unmatched to any gene: 2. CDR3 nucleotide sequence: TGTGCCAGCTCACCACCGGGACAGGGGAGTGAAAAACTGTTTTTT. Its translation is CASSPPGQGSEKLFF.

The CDR3 protein is CAIRDGTGASGNTIYF. The DNA for the CDR3 is TGTGCCATCAGGGACGGGACGGGAGCCTCTGGAAACACCATATATTTT. The chain has TRBV10-3 and TRBJ1-3; the D gene is possibly TRBD1 (5 bases). In germline, CDR1 is ENHRY, CDR2 SYGVKD. V shed 6 bases and J shed 0 bases, with 15 bases lying between them. This CDR3 is 16 amino acids long.

The V gene is TRBV27, the J gene TRBJ1-1; no definite D call. The ends were cut back, 2 bases at V and 0 bases at J, with 7 bases in the middle. The CDR3 is 14 residues long. CDR1 and CDR2 (germline): MNHEY, SMNVEV (reference sequence). The chain's CDR3 is CASSLNEMNTEAFF. Written as DNA, the CDR3 is TGTGCCAGCAGTTTAAACGAGATGAACACTGAAGCTTTCTTT.

The chain links TRBV7-2 to TRBJ2-3; D may be TRBD2 (6 bases). Germline lookup yields CDR1 SGHTA and CDR2 FQGNSA. The CDR3 consists of 14 residues. Trimming took off 4 bases at V and 0 bases at J, with 8 bases between the two ends. In nucleotides, the CDR3 is TGTGCCAGCAGCTCGGGACTTAGCACAGATACGCAGTATTTT. It encodes CASSSGLSTDTQYF.

The V gene is TRBV7-9, the J gene TRBJ1-3, with no clear D. Germline lookup yields CDR1 SEHNR and CDR2 FQNEAQ (reference sequence). The V end lost 11 bases, the J end lost 0 bases, and 14 bases lay between the germline ends. The CDR3 extends over 14 amino acids. Here the CDR3 DNA reads TGTGCCGGTGACAAGCTAGCCTCTGGAAACACCATATATTTT. Translated: CAGDKLASGNTIYF.

The CDR3 spells CASSVVEGLWNEQFF. The CDR3 bases are TGTGCCAGCAGCGTAGTGGAGGGGCTCTGGAATGAGCAGTTCTTC. The chain combines TRBV9 with TRBJ2-1, with D maybe TRBD2 (6 bases). Germline V gene data show CDR1 as SGDLS and CDR2 as YYNGEE. V lost 0 bases and J 7 bases, leaving 14 bases between the germline ends. This CDR3 region has 15 residues.

In nucleotides, the CDR3 is TGTGCCAGCAGTCCGGGGGGGGGCACTGAAGCTTTCTTT. Translation: CASSPGGGTEAFF. The V call is TRBV11-3, the J call TRBJ1-1; tentative D call: TRBD1 (5 bases). The CDR3 consists of 13 residues. V lost 6 bases, J lost 4 bases, and 12 bases lay in between. The germline V gene encodes CDR1 SGHNT and CDR2 YENEEA.

The chain links TRBV21-1 to TRBJ1-1. TRBV21-1 corresponds to a pseudogene. CDR3 size: 13 residues. Here the CDR3 DNA reads TGTGCCAGCAGCGGCGGGGGGGATAATGAAGCTTTCTTT. It encodes CASSGGGDNEAFF.

The chain is built from TRBV4-1 and TRBJ2-7; TRBD1 is a possible D gene (6 bases). V lost 0 bases, J lost 2 bases, and 11 bases lay in between. CDR1 and CDR2 from the germline V gene are MGHRA and YSYEKL. The CDR3 runs 15 residues. The CDR3, as DNA: TGCGCCAGCAGCCAAGAAGGGACAACTCCCTACGAGCAGTACTTC. This encodes CASSQEGTTPYEQYF.